One sample yielded the 13 T cell receptor beta chains listed below, sequenced in a study of blood T cells in healthy people across ages. A second about 7 to 12 cycle PCR used barcoded and J-beta primers. TCRdb independently ran MiXCR on the 5' RACE reads; one entry per CDR3 protein. The data contain about 690,000 distinct CDR3 sequences, around 41% of them singletons. The specimen was blood. The receptor source for this set is an elderly man in good health.

This clonotype appeared a single time. The chain has TRBV7-8 and TRBJ1-2; no clear D. V was clipped by 0 bases and J by 2 bases, with 10 bases between them. Looked up from germline, CDR1 is SGHVS and CDR2 is FQNEAQ. The CDR3 runs to 15 residues. CDR3 loop: CASSLASAGNYGYTF. In DNA, the CDR3 is TGTGCCAGCAGCTTAGCGTCGGCGGGCAACTATGGCTACACCTTC. The whole variable domain, filled in from reference TRBV7-8 and TRBJ1-2, reads GAGVSQSPRYKVAKRGQDVALRCDPISGHVSLFWYQQALGQGPEFLTYFQNEAQLDKSGLPSDRFFAERPEGSVSTLKIQRTQQEDSAVYLCASSLASAGNYGYTFGSGTRLTVV.

The V call is TRBV7-2, the J call TRBJ1-6, with D perhaps matching TRBD1 (6 bases). The CDR3 length is 15 residues. Trimming stripped 5 bases from V and 6 bases from J, with 14 bases between. CDR1 and CDR2 from the germline V gene are SGHTA and FQGNSA. The CDR3 DNA sequence: TGTGCCAGCAGCCCAGGGGCGGAGTCTAATTCACCCCTCCACTTT. This translates into CASSPGAESNSPLHF.

This clonotype was recorded a few times. The chain couples TRBV10-2 to TRBJ1-5; no clear D gene. V was clipped by 3 bases and J by 4 bases, with 13 bases between them. CDR1 is WSHSY and CDR2 is SAAADI in the germline V gene. CDR3 length: 15 amino acids. The CDR3 sequence: CASSDQDVTNQPQHF. The CDR3 DNA reads as TGCGCCAGCAGTGACCAGGACGTCACTAATCAGCCCCAGCATTTT.

V is TRBV9 and J is TRBJ2-1; TRBD2 agrees at 7 bases. Germline CDR1 is SGDLS and CDR2 is YYNGEE. This CDR3 is 16 amino acids long. V was pared by 0 bases and J by 0 bases, with 3 bases of the junction left unmatched. The CDR3 region has the DNA TGTGCCAGCAGCGTAGTTGGCGGGAGCTCCTACAATGAGCAGTTCTTC. It is translated as CASSVVGGSSYNEQFF.

This clonotype was found once. This chain links TRBV14 with TRBJ2-5; TRBD1 matches 7 bases. The CDR3 has 15 residues. The junction had 6 bases not matched to a gene; V was cut back by 4 bases and J by 1 base. The germline V gene has CDR1 SGHDN and CDR2 FVKESK. The DNA of the CDR3 is TGTGCCAGCAGCCGGGACAGCAGTTTCCAAGAGACCCAGTACTTC. Encoded protein: CASSRDSSFQETQYF.

Regarding this clonotype: An end of the junction does not agree with germline; a read error may underlie this. The gene calls are TRBV29-1 and TRBJ2-4; 11 bases map to TRBD2. With the DNA end fitting TRBJ2-7 better, the J assignment may be wrong. There are 15 residues in the CDR3. In germline, CDR1 is SQVTM, CDR2 ANQGSEA. Written as DNA, the CDR3 is TGCAGCGTTGGCCCTAGCGGGGGGTTCTCCTGCGAGCAGTACTTC. Its translation is CSVGPSGGFSCEQYF.

This clonotype was seen at least ten times. The V call is TRBV11-2, the J call TRBJ2-6; 9 bases line up with TRBD1. Germline CDR1 SGHAT, CDR2 FQNNGV. The CDR3 totals 18 residues. The trim removed 2 bases at V and 0 bases at J, leaving 5 bases unmatched. CDR3 nucleotide sequence: TGTGCCAGCAGCTTATTCGGGACAGGGTCCTCTGGGGCCAACGTCCTGACTTTC. Encoded protein: CASSLFGTGSSGANVLTF.

This clonotype was detected many times. This rearrangement joins TRBV7-7 to TRBJ2-5, with D possibly TRBD1 on 5 matching bases. The germline CDR1 and CDR2 sequences are SSHAT and FNYEAQ (reference sequence). The CDR3 is made up of 14 amino acids. V lost 0 bases to trimming and J lost 4 bases, with 9 bases between them. CDR3 nucleotides: TGTGCCAGCAGCTTAGCGGCAGGGATAGAGACCCAGTACTTC. This translates into CASSLAAGIETQYF.

The chain uses TRBV5-1 and TRBJ2-1; 8 bases agree with TRBD2. Germline assignment: CDR1 SGHRS and CDR2 YFSETQ. CDR3 length: 17 amino acids. The J segment lost 0 bases and the V segment lost 5 bases, leaving 10 bases of the junction unmatched. CDR3 bases: TGCGCCAGCAGTCGGACCGTAGCGGGGAGCTCCTACAATGAGCAGTTCTTC. Amino acid sequence: CASSRTVAGSSYNEQFF.

This clonotype was counted a few times. The chain links TRBV20-1 to TRBJ1-5; maybe TRBD1 (5 bases). This CDR3 comprises 15 residues. Germline lookup yields CDR1 DFQATT and CDR2 SNEGSKA (reference sequence). Trimming cost V 1 base and J 3 bases, with 13 bases left between them. The CDR3 spells CSARAGQGLNQPQHF. Written as DNA, the CDR3 is TGCAGTGCTAGAGCGGGGCAGGGCCTCAATCAGCCCCAGCATTTT.

This chain links TRBV3-1 with TRBJ2-3; D might be TRBD1 (5 bases). Germline V gives CDR1 LGHDT, CDR2 YNNKEL (reference sequence). The CDR3 totals 17 residues. V was clipped by 1 base and J by 0 bases, with 14 bases between them. CDR3 bases: TGTGCCAGCAGCCAAGTCCGCATCTCAGGGAGCACAGATACGCAGTATTTT. Translated: CASSQVRISGSTDTQYF.

The sample holds a few counts of this clonotype. Given a much more abundant clone one base away, this may be a read error. The J gene is TRBJ2-1, the V gene TRBV12-3 or TRBV12-4, with 10 nucleotides matching TRBD1. The J segment lost 13 bases and the V segment lost 3 bases, leaving 9 bases of the junction unmatched. The CDR3 contains 14 residues. For the CDR3, the DNA is TGTGCCAGCAGTTTCGGACAGGGGGAAGAGACCCAGTTCTTC. Translation gives CASSFGQGEETQFF.

This clonotype appeared a few times. The gene calls are TRBV7-2 and TRBJ2-5; perhaps TRBD1 as D (5 bases). Germline lookup yields CDR1 SGHTA and CDR2 FQGNSA. The length of the CDR3 is 14 residues. The V gene lost 5 bases and the J gene lost 3 bases, with 13 bases spanning the gap. This chain's CDR3 is CASSVGVGEETQYF. CDR3 sequence (DNA): TGTGCCAGCAGCGTAGGGGTAGGGGAAGAGACCCAGTACTTC.